This T cell receptor (beta chain) originates from a study of T-cell reconstitution after alpha-beta-depleted transplantation in children. This clonotype came up many times. The antigen remains undetermined. CDR3 size: 13 residues. The V gene lost 1 base and the J gene lost 7 bases, with 12 bases spanning the gap. Germline CDR1 reads DFQATT; CDR2 reads SNEGSKA (reference sequence). Study outcomes and limitations: The study reportedly traced alpha-beta T cells about two months after transplant to several hundred expanded graft clones.

Molecular barcoding with unique molecular identifiers was used for the TCRbeta library. MiXCR was run by TCRdb on the PCR reads, yielding one entry per CDR3 protein. There are 600,000 to 700,000 distinct CDR3 sequences in the sample; approximately 14% occur only once, and 0.79% lies in the top ten. Sequenced here: PBMCs, sampled before TCRalphabeta/CD19-depleted stem cell transplant. The chain is built from TRBV20-1 and TRBJ2-3, with a possible D match to TRBD2 (5 bases). The receptor was derived from a girl aged 2-10 years with congenital amegakaryocytic thrombocytopenia, due to receive a stem cell transplant. DNA for the CDR3: TGCAGTGCTAGAGTAACCCCGGGGAATACGCAGTATTTT. As protein: CSARVTPGNTQYF.